One sample yielded the 16 T cell receptor beta chains listed below, sequenced in a study of blood T cell repertoires in COVID-19. This table comes from immunoSEQ multiplex PCR, and its TCRdb copy is limited to in-frame clones, with some not included. The sample lists roughly 260,000 clones, nearly 90% occurring once. The sample was peripheral blood. These receptors were obtained from a woman between 40 and 55 years old who had recovered from COVID-19.

J is TRBJ2-7 and V is TRBV27; maybe TRBD1 (6 bases). CDR3 length: 15 amino acids. CDR1 MNHEY and CDR2 SMNVEV come from the germline V gene (reference sequence). V lost 3 bases and J lost 7, with 19 bases in between. This CDR3 is CASSLTDSSIGEQYF. CDR3 in DNA: TGTGCCAGCAGTTTGACGGACAGCTCTATAGGGGAGCAGTACTTC.

This sequence joins TRBV5-4 and TRBJ1-3; D gene uncertain. The V gene's germline CDR1 is SGHNT and CDR2 YYREEE (reference sequence). This CDR3 spans 15 amino acids. Trimming took off 0 bases at V and 0 bases at J, with 7 bases between the two ends. The CDR3 region is CASSLAGVSGNTIYF. As DNA, the CDR3 is TGTGCCAGCAGCTTGGCCGGGGTCTCTGGAAACACCATATATTTT.

In its sample, this clone was seen a few times. The gene calls are TRBV3-1 (or the pseudogene TRBV3-2) and TRBJ1-6; D not certain. The CDR3 has 13 amino acids. Trimming took 0 bases from V and 9 from J, leaving 6 bases between them. Germline V CDR1 and CDR2: LGHDT, YNNKEL (reference sequence). CDR3 DNA: TGTGCCAGCAGCCAAGAGTGGAGTTCACCCCTCCACTTT. Translated: CASSQEWSSPLHF.

The V call is TRBV27, the J call TRBJ2-1; 9 bases fit TRBD1. Germline-derived CDR1 and CDR2 are MNHEY and SMNVEV (reference sequence). The J segment lost 6 bases and the V segment lost 6 bases, leaving 12 bases of the junction unmatched. The CDR3 is 16 amino acids. CDR3 DNA sequence: TGTGCCAGCAGCCCCGACAGGGGGGTTAGCGCCAATGAGCAGTTCTTC. Its translation: CASSPDRGVSANEQFF.

This clone was counted once. The chain employs TRBV19 and TRBJ2-7; 7 bases map to TRBD1. V trimming: 3 bases; J trimming: 2 bases; junction bases outside the gene matches: 4. Germline V CDR1 and CDR2: LNHDA, SQIVND (reference sequence). The CDR3 is 14 amino acids. In DNA, the CDR3 is TGTGCCAGTAGTATTCACAGGGGTGCCTACGAGCAGTACTTC. It codes for CASSIHRGAYEQYF.

V is TRBV5-1 and J is TRBJ1-4, with 9 bases fitting TRBD1. Germline CDR1 reads SGHRS; CDR2 reads YFSETQ. After removal of 4 bases from V and 8 bases from J, the junction contained 9 bases not matched to a gene. The CDR3 has 15 residues. This chain's CDR3 is CASSPSRQGGEKLFF. The DNA for the CDR3 is TGCGCCAGCAGCCCCTCTAGACAGGGGGGAGAAAAACTGTTTTTT.

The rearrangement uses TRBV6-2 or TRBV6-3 and TRBJ1-2; 7 nucleotides match TRBD1. CDR3 length: 15 amino acids. Germline-derived CDR1 and CDR2 are MNHEY and SVGEGT. The junction had 3 bases not matched to a gene; V was cut back by 0 bases and J by 2 bases. CDR3 sequence: CASSYSRQGNYGYTF. CDR3 nucleotide sequence: TGTGCCAGCAGTTACTCAAGACAGGGAAACTATGGCTACACCTTC.

The CDR3 DNA reads TGTGCCAGCAGCCCTCATTTGGCGGGCACCGGGGAGCTGTTTTTT. This translates into CASSPHLAGTGELFF. V usage is TRBV7-3 and J usage is TRBJ2-2, with D perhaps TRBD2 (5 bases). In germline, CDR1 is SGHTA, CDR2 FQGTGA. The CDR3 is made up of 15 amino acids. Trimming took 5 bases from V and 4 from J, leaving 14 bases between them.

The chain combines TRBV19 with TRBJ1-5; the D gene is possibly TRBD1 (6 bases). The V gene's germline CDR1 is LNHDA and CDR2 SQIVND (reference sequence). The CDR3 spans 17 residues. Trimming took 5 bases from V and 0 from J, leaving 17 bases between them. Here the CDR3 reads CASSWAGAINSNQPQHF. The CDR3 DNA follows: TGTGCCAGTAGTTGGGCGGGGGCTATCAATAGCAATCAGCCCCAGCATTTT.

This clone has a handful of counts. This chain joins TRBV19 and TRBJ2-7; TRBD2 is a possible D gene (5 bases). This CDR3 region has 14 residues. Germline values: CDR1 LNHDA, CDR2 SQIVND (reference sequence). The V gene lost 3 bases and the J gene lost 1 base, with 10 bases spanning the gap. The CDR3 is CASSISSLSYEQYF. Here the CDR3 DNA reads TGTGCCAGTAGTATTTCTAGCCTTTCCTACGAGCAGTACTTC.

This clone occurred a few times. In DNA form, the CDR3 reads TGTGCCAGCAGCTGGGACAGCTCCTATGGCTACACCTTC. Amino acid sequence: CASSWDSSYGYTF. The rearrangement joins TRBV7-2 to TRBJ1-2, with TRBD1 identical over 7 bases. Trimming took 4 bases from V and 4 from J; bases not matched to a gene: 3. The CDR3 length is 13 residues. Germline V gene lookup returns CDR1 SGHTA and CDR2 FQGNSA.

The chain links TRBV5-6 to TRBJ2-7; possibly TRBD2 for D (6 bases). Trimming removed 4 bases from V and 6 bases from J, with 14 bases in between. This CDR3 comprises 13 residues. Germline CDR1 is SGHDT and CDR2 is YYEEEE. The CDR3 nucleotides are TGTGCCAGCAGCCCGGCGTGGGGGGTCGAGCAGTACTTC. This translates into CASSPAWGVEQYF.

The CDR3 DNA is TGCGCCAGCAGCTTGGCTCGCGTCCAAGAGACCCAGTACTTC. Its protein is CASSLARVQETQYF. The chain combines TRBV5-1 with TRBJ2-5; D not resolved. V gave up 0 bases and J gave up 1 base, with 7 bases separating them. The CDR3 contains 14 residues. Germline CDR1 and CDR2: SGHRS and YFSETQ.

This sequence joins TRBV27 and TRBJ1-6, with TRBD1 matching 8 bases. V lost 7 bases to trimming and J lost 7 bases; unmatched junction nucleotides: 3. CDR3 length equals 13 residues. In germline, CDR1 is MNHEY, CDR2 SMNVEV (reference sequence). This CDR3 is CASTDRGNSPLHF. In DNA, the CDR3 is TGTGCCAGCACCGACAGGGGCAATTCACCCCTCCACTTT.

DNA for the CDR3: TGTGCCAGCAGCTACGAGGGCTTTGACCAAGAGACCCAGTACTTC. This codes for CASSYEGFDQETQYF. The chain joins TRBV11-2 to TRBJ2-5, with D possibly being TRBD2 (5 bases). From germline, CDR1 is SGHAT and CDR2 FQNNGV. The CDR3 totals 15 residues. V was clipped by 4 bases and J by 0 bases, with 12 bases between them.

V and J are TRBV28 and TRBJ1-3, with 8 bases matching TRBD1. V was clipped by 6 bases and J by 3 bases; unmatched bases: 4. CDR3 length: 14 amino acids. The V gene's germline CDR1 is MDHEN and CDR2 SYDVKM. The CDR3 region is CASSGQGSGNTIYF. The CDR3 DNA follows: TGTGCCAGCAGCGGACAGGGTAGTGGAAACACCATATATTTT.